This TCR beta chain was identified in a study of cytotoxic CD8 clonotypes in ibrutinib-treated CLL. The wider study: Of a cohort that held some eleven relapsed/refractory and around 14 treatment-naive patients, some 17 were IGHV unmutated.

Using immunoSEQ multiplex PCR, the repertoire was profiled, and TCRdb retains in-frame clones only, with some absent. The sample yields 130,000 or so clones, roughly 77% seen once. Sample: PBMCs, taken after 12 months of ibrutinib treatment. This sequence was found in a human donor with chronic lymphocytic leukemia.

Here the CDR3 DNA reads TGTGCCAGTAGTATGGGACAGCTTAACTATGGCTACACCTTC. This encodes CASSMGQLNYGYTF. The chain has TRBV19 and TRBJ1-2; the match to TRBD1 covers 7 bases. The J segment lost 1 base and the V segment lost 3 bases, leaving 2 bases of the junction unmatched. The germline V gene encodes CDR1 LNHDA and CDR2 SQIVND (reference sequence). CDR3 length: 14 residues. The full variable domain, in which reference TRBV19 and TRBJ1-2 provide the parts outside the CDR3, is DGGITQSPKYLFRKEGQNVTLSCEQNLNHDAMYWYRQDPGQGLRLIYYSQIVNDFQKGDIAEGYSVSREKKESFPLTVTSAQKNPTAFYLCASSMGQLNYGYTFGSGTRLTVV.